This T cell receptor beta chain emerged from a study of spatial heterogeneity in lung cancer (dated by TCRdb to the late 2010s). As for the study more broadly: More beta-chain than alpha-chain transcripts were consistently detected, likely reflecting higher beta-chain transcript abundance. In the raw uncorrected reads, each unique combination of TCR and UMI appeared on average more than ten times. In non-small cell lung cancer, the study made a quantitative comparison of TCR alpha and beta repertoires among multiple tumor regions, matched nontumor lung and blood. The study linked features of the TCR repertoire to counts of nonsynonymous mutations, which were determined by whole-exome sequencing of tumor tissue. At surgery, both alpha and beta chains were TCR-sequenced in 200 to 250 tumor regions, fewer than 85 matched nontumor lung samples and some 60 PBMC samples.

Overall results and qualifications from the work: Ubiquitous expanded tumor TCRs were found in blood more often at tumor resection than at routine follow-up. Additional single-cell paired TCR alpha and beta sequencing was considered necessary to confirm, at a functional level, the hypothesis that regional TCRs recognize regional mutations.

This specimen's time point label, per the study, means: sample taken at primary tumor resection. The donors were about 71 patients from the lung TRACERx cohort who had early-stage, untreated non-small cell lung cancer. Without any cell sorting, TCR sequencing was performed on whole RNA extracted either from tumor and nontumor lung tissue or from cryopreserved PBMC samples. Only patients for whom sufficient RNA was available from at least two tumor regions were selected for TCR sequencing. V was cut back by 6 bases and J by 7 bases, leaving a gap of 16 bases between them. Taken from cysteine to phenylalanine, the CDR3 has 13 residues. Just the 39-base CDR3 DNA is kept, in frame starting at base 1. CDR1 DFQATT and CDR2 SNEGSKA were looked up in the germline V gene (reference sequence). The library was built by means of 5' RACE. TCRdb names NextSeq 500 as the instrument used. The TCR library protocol attached a unique molecular identifier to each TCR cDNA molecule to allow correction of PCR and sequencing errors. The authors' pipeline ran thus. TCR identification, UMI-based error correction and CDR3 extraction were performed with Decombinator tools. Expanded TCRs were defined as those above a frequency of 2 per 1,000, corresponding to the top 1% of the tumor frequency distribution. Rényi diversity was computed with the R vegan package after subsampling each repertoire 100 times to 5,000 TCRs. CDR3 similarity networks were built from amino acid triplet string-kernel similarity, connecting CDR3s with pairwise similarity above 0.82. The public sequencing data were trimmed at Q25 with fastp and processed into clonotypes with MiXCR by TCRdb, which kept only in-frame beta chains. Each entry is one CDR3 protein sequence, shown with its most common DNA and genes. The V and J calls were not made by the authors but by TCRdb's processing. Recorded for this sample are roughly 80,000 distinct CDR3 sequences; 8% of them occurred a single time. Approximately 6.3% of the sample is held by the ten biggest clonotypes.

In the case of this clonotype: What this receptor recognizes is not known. No base qualities exist here, and no much larger clone lies one base off it.

The rearrangement combines TRBV20-1 with TRBJ1-5; the D gene is perhaps TRBD1, from 5 matching bases. The source of this sequence is a male donor with early-stage non-small cell lung cancer. The source was PBMCs, collected at surgery. The nucleotide sequence reads as follows: TGCAGTGCCAGTATGGGGGGTGGACAGCCCCAGCATTTT. The resulting protein is CSASMGGGQPQHF.